The T cell receptor beta chain described here comes from a study of vaccination effects on CD4 cells after COVID-19. Background on the study: Samples collected post-vaccine were obtained a median of 72 days after the second dose. Study-wide points: From healthy vaccinees, only 1 of 255 vaccine-induced clones also reacted to common cold coronaviruses.

Profiled with immunoSEQ multiplex PCR; TCRdb holds only in-frame clones, not every one. The repertoire holds approximately 30,000 clones, with around 74% as singletons. Notes on this clone: Its antigen remains unidentified.

Scientists isolated CD4+ T cells after an approximately 11-day culture period ended. All participants had two doses of either the BNT162b2 or mRNA-1273 vaccine. There are 15 residues in the CDR3. Trimming left V 6 bases short and J 0 bases short, with 15 bases between. Germline assignment: CDR1 SGHTA and CDR2 FQGNSA. This receptor was obtained from a human donor who received a COVID-19 vaccine. The chain employs TRBV7-2 and TRBJ2-7; TRBD1 might be the D (6 bases). Here the sequenced sample was CD4+ T cells from PBMCs cultured without peptide, taken after COVID-19 vaccination. Here the CDR3 reads CASSPGPGVSYEQYF. The CDR3 coding sequence is TGTGCCAGCAGTCCGGGGCCAGGGGTCTCCTACGAGCAGTACTTC.